Each of the 30 T cell receptor beta chains below was sequenced from the same sample in a study of T cell responses to AZD1222 COVID-19 vaccine. Assay used: immunoSEQ multiplex PCR; TCRdb lists only in-frame clones, some missing. The sample includes 53,000 or so clones, around 85% of them seen just once. The sample in question was peripheral blood, obtained on day 0 of MenACWY control vaccination. All receptors derive from an adult in good health.

The V and J genes are TRBV4-2 and TRBJ1-2; perhaps TRBD1 as D (6 bases). The CDR3 loop spans 15 amino acids. Germline assignment: CDR1 LGHNA and CDR2 YNFKEQ. V lost 1 base to trimming and J lost 2 bases, with 11 bases between them. DNA for the CDR3: TGTGCCAGCAGCCAAGTCAGGACAGACAACTATGGCTACACCTTC. Translating gives CASSQVRTDNYGYTF.

The CDR3 DNA reads TGTGCCAGCAGGGGATACTACGAGCAGTACTTC. The encoded protein is CASRGYYEQYF. The V and J genes are TRBV21-1 and TRBJ2-7. TRBV21-1 is annotated as a pseudogene. The CDR3 extends over 11 amino acids.

The rearrangement uses TRBV3-1 (or the pseudogene TRBV3-2) and TRBJ2-7; 7 bases are shared with TRBD2. This CDR3 is 16 amino acids long. From germline, CDR1 is LGHDT and CDR2 YNNKEL (reference sequence). V was clipped by 0 bases and J by 5 bases; unmatched bases: 10. The CDR3 protein is CASSQDGEGVVDEQYF. CDR3 in DNA: TGTGCCAGCAGCCAAGACGGGGAGGGAGTTGTCGACGAGCAGTACTTC.

The chain recombines TRBV27 with TRBJ2-7; 9 bases fit TRBD2. The germline gives CDR1 MNHEY, CDR2 SMNVEV (reference sequence). V trimming: 5 bases; J trimming: 6 bases; junction bases outside the gene matches: 11. The CDR3 sequence is 15 residues long. The CDR3 DNA sequence: TGTGCCAGCAGTCCGTTAGCGGGAGTAGTTATCGAGCAGTACTTC. The encoded protein is CASSPLAGVVIEQYF.

The chain employs TRBV10-3 and TRBJ2-7; the D gene is possibly TRBD1 (6 bases). Germline V lookup: CDR1 ENHRY, CDR2 SYGVKD. V was pared by 10 bases and J by 1 base, with 17 bases between. This CDR3 has 14 amino acids. CDR3 protein: CATGRGHSSYEQYF. In DNA, the CDR3 is TGTGCCACCGGTCGGGGACACTCTTCCTACGAGCAGTACTTC.

V usage is TRBV5-5 and J usage is TRBJ1-6; unclear D gene. Trimming left V 5 bases short and J 5 bases short, with 8 bases between. This CDR3 spans 13 amino acids. The germline V gene encodes CDR1 SGHKS and CDR2 YYEKEE (reference sequence). This CDR3 is CASRWTNNSPLHF. DNA of the CDR3: TGTGCCAGCAGGTGGACTAATAATTCACCCCTCCACTTT.

The chain joins TRBV20-1 to TRBJ1-5; D is unresolved. Germline V gives CDR1 DFQATT, CDR2 SNEGSKA (reference sequence). V was pared by 3 bases and J by 7 bases, with 13 bases between. The CDR3 has 13 residues. The DNA of the CDR3 is TGCAGTGCTAGTTCATCAGTCGGCCAGCCCCAGCATTTT. Its translation: CSASSSVGQPQHF.

V and J are TRBV6-1 and TRBJ2-1, with TRBD2 matching 9 bases. Germline V gene lookup returns CDR1 MNHNS and CDR2 SASEGT. Trimming took 2 bases from V and 0 from J; bases not matched to a gene: 5. The CDR3 length is 17 residues. The chain's CDR3 is CASSERLAGSSYNEQFF. As DNA, the CDR3 is TGTGCCAGCAGTGAAAGGCTAGCGGGGAGCTCCTACAATGAGCAGTTCTTC.

This clone was detected only once. This sequence joins TRBV5-4 and TRBJ1-3, with 7 bases that match TRBD1. After removal of 3 bases from V and 3 bases from J, the junction contained 6 bases not matched to a gene. The CDR3 consists of 15 residues. In germline, CDR1 is SGHNT, CDR2 YYREEE (reference sequence). The CDR3 here is CASSSGDRNGNTIYF. The CDR3 DNA reads as TGTGCCAGCAGCTCCGGGGACAGAAATGGAAACACCATATATTTT.

V gene TRBV18 combines with J gene TRBJ2-3, with 9 bases that match TRBD2. V shed 2 bases and J 5 bases; nucleotides not matched to a gene: 11. The CDR3 totals 17 residues. In germline, CDR1 is KGHSH, CDR2 LQKENI. The CDR3 nucleotides are TGTGCCAGCTCACCATTGGGGGCTAGCGGGAAACTAGATACGCAGTATTTT. This sequence encodes CASSPLGASGKLDTQYF.

The chain uses TRBV4-1 and TRBJ2-7, with a weak D call TRBD2 (5 bases). CDR1 is MGHRA, CDR2 YSYEKL, per germline. The CDR3 is 15 amino acids. V was trimmed by 4 bases and J by 3 bases, leaving 16 bases between them. CDR3 coding DNA: TGCGCCAGCAGCCCCGGAACTGGTCGGGACTACGAGCAGTACTTC. It is translated as CASSPGTGRDYEQYF.

This clone was counted between two and nine times. The V and J genes are TRBV5-1 and TRBJ2-2; D remains ambiguous. Germline values: CDR1 SGHRS, CDR2 YFSETQ. The V and J ends lost 4 bases and 1 base respectively, with 5 bases between them. The CDR3 covers 13 residues. This CDR3 reads CASSTGNTGELFF. CDR3 in DNA: TGCGCCAGCAGCACGGGGAACACCGGGGAGCTGTTTTTT.

V is TRBV6-2 or TRBV6-3 and J is TRBJ1-6, with D hard to call. V was pared by 6 bases and J by 7 bases, with 16 bases between. This CDR3 spans 15 amino acids. CDR1 is MNHEY and CDR2 is SVGEGT in the germline V gene. The CDR3 nucleotides are TGTGCCAGCAGCCCCTCAGGAGTCGGAAATTCACCCCTCCACTTT. Translated: CASSPSGVGNSPLHF.

V gene TRBV28 combines with J gene TRBJ2-7; 8 bases match TRBD2. This CDR3 comprises 15 residues. Trimming cost V 0 bases and J 7 bases; bases outside gene matches: 8. Germline loops: CDR1 MDHEN, CDR2 SYDVKM. As DNA, the CDR3 is TGTGCCAGCAGTTTATGGCCGACTAGCGAGGAAGAGCAGTACTTC. Translated: CASSLWPTSEEEQYF. Together with reference TRBV28 and TRBJ2-7, the CDR3 gives the full variable domain: DVKVTQSSRYLVKRTGEKVFLECVQDMDHENMFWYRQDPGLGLRLIYFSYDVKMKEKGDIPEGYSVSREKKERFSLILESASTNQTSMYLCASSLWPTSEEEQYFGPGTRLTVT.

About this clone: Germline and junction disagree at one end, which may indicate a read error. The chain employs TRBV7-7 and TRBJ2-7, with 8 bases aligning to TRBD2. The CDR3 length is 14 residues. Germline CDR1 is SSHAT and CDR2 is FNYEAQ (reference sequence). CDR3 sequence (DNA): TGTGCTAGCAGCTTCGGGGGACTAGCCTACGAGCAGTACTTC. The encoded protein is CASSFGGLAYEQYF.

This clone has a single count. The chain employs TRBV20-1 and TRBJ1-1; D not certain. Germline V gene data show CDR1 as DFQATT and CDR2 as SNEGSKA (reference sequence). V lost 0 bases to trimming and J lost 8 bases, with 7 bases between them. CDR3 length: 11 residues. Here the CDR3 reads CSARESREAFF. For the CDR3, the DNA is TGCAGTGCTAGAGAGTCCAGGGAAGCTTTCTTT.

This chain links TRBV10-1 with TRBJ1-4; D call uncertain. Per the germline V gene, CDR1 is WNHNN and CDR2 is SYGVQD (reference sequence). The CDR3 loop spans 15 amino acids. Trimming shortened V by 7 bases and J by 5 bases, and 17 bases separated the two germline ends. CDR3 residues: CASTPFRTGNEKLFF. CDR3 nucleotide sequence: TGCGCCAGCACTCCGTTCCGGACGGGAAATGAAAAACTGTTTTTT.

This chain joins TRBV10-3 and TRBJ2-3; D is ambiguous. Looked up from germline, CDR1 is ENHRY and CDR2 is SYGVKD. Trimming removed 3 bases at V and 0 bases at J, with 4 bases between. This CDR3 comprises 13 residues. CDR3 region: CAISDGSTDTQYF. DNA of the CDR3: TGTGCCATCAGTGACGGTAGCACAGATACGCAGTATTTT.

The chain employs TRBV19 and TRBJ2-1; D gene unclear. V was cut by 1 base and J by 1 base, with 5 bases left in between. From germline, CDR1 is LNHDA and CDR2 SQIVND (reference sequence). The CDR3 totals 14 residues. DNA of the CDR3: TGTGCCAGTAGTATAGGGGCTTCCTACAATGAGCAGTTCTTC. This codes for CASSIGASYNEQFF.

This clone was counted a single time. The CDR3 coding sequence is TGCGCCAGCAGCATGTATCCCACCGGGGAGCTGTTTTTT. It yields the protein CASSMYPTGELFF. V is TRBV4-3 and J is TRBJ2-2, with unresolved D. Germline lookup yields CDR1 LGHNA and CDR2 YSLEER. The germline V and J ends were trimmed by 5 bases and 4 bases, with 8 bases remaining between them. There are 13 residues in the CDR3.

The chain employs TRBV28 and TRBJ2-7, with 9 bases fitting TRBD2. J was trimmed by 0 bases and V by 6 bases; bases with no gene match: 18. Germline V gives CDR1 MDHEN, CDR2 SYDVKM. This CDR3 region has 19 residues. Written as DNA, the CDR3 is TGTGCCAGCAGCCTCGGGTATGGGACTAGCAGTATTAGCTCCTACGAGCAGTACTTC. Its translation: CASSLGYGTSSISSYEQYF.

The chain couples TRBV9 to TRBJ1-1, with D possibly TRBD1 on 5 matching bases. The CDR3 sequence is 15 residues long. Germline CDR1 and CDR2: SGDLS and YYNGEE. V shed 4 bases and J shed 7 bases, with 20 bases lying between them. The CDR3 protein is CASSRTGTGLFEAFF. CDR3 sequence (DNA): TGTGCCAGCAGCCGTACCGGGACCGGTCTATTTGAAGCTTTCTTT.

The V and J genes are TRBV5-4 and TRBJ2-7; D is ambiguous. Trimming left V 3 bases short and J 2 bases short, with 3 bases between. Germline CDR1 SGHNT, CDR2 YYREEE (reference sequence). The CDR3 consists of 11 residues. CDR3: CASSSPYEQYF. In DNA form, the CDR3 reads TGTGCCAGCAGCTCCCCCTACGAGCAGTACTTC.

The chain couples TRBV12-3 or TRBV12-4 to TRBJ2-1; D is uncertain. Deletions cut 2 bases from V and 8 bases from J, with 4 bases between. The CDR3 totals 11 residues. The CDR3 is CASSLYDEQFF. The CDR3, as DNA: TGTGCCAGCAGTTTATACGATGAGCAGTTCTTC.

Regarding this clone: One end of the junction is discordant with germline, which a read error may explain. The V gene is TRBV7-2, the J gene TRBJ2-6; D is undetermined. This CDR3 comprises 11 residues. CDR1 is SGHTA, CDR2 FQGNSA, per germline. CDR3 region: CASSSTRTLAF. In DNA, the CDR3 is TGTGCCAGCAGCTCGACACGGACGTTGGCTTTC.

V is TRBV5-1 and J is TRBJ2-3, with 7 bases fitting TRBD1. The germline CDR1 and CDR2 sequences are SGHRS and YFSETQ. J gave up 4 bases and V 0 bases, and 5 bases lay outside the gene matches. The CDR3 spans 15 residues. CDR3 protein: CASSLVDRPPDTQYF. DNA for the CDR3: TGCGCCAGCAGCTTGGTGGACAGGCCCCCAGATACGCAGTATTTT.

This rearrangement joins TRBV27 to TRBJ2-7; maybe TRBD2 (6 bases). Trimming took 5 bases from V and 0 from J, leaving 8 bases between them. The germline gives CDR1 MNHEY, CDR2 SMNVEV (reference sequence). The CDR3 is 13 residues long. The chain's CDR3 is CASSGGNSYEQYF. As DNA, the CDR3 is TGTGCCAGCAGTGGGGGGAACTCCTACGAGCAGTACTTC.

V and J are TRBV6-5 and TRBJ2-3, with no clear D. The CDR3 is 12 amino acids. CDR1 is MNHEY and CDR2 is SVGAGI in the germline V gene. Trimming shortened V by 2 bases and J by 5 bases, and 5 bases separated the two germline ends. The CDR3 coding sequence is TGTGCCAGCAGTTACAGCGTAGATACGCAGTATTTT. It encodes CASSYSVDTQYF.

The J gene is TRBJ2-1, the V gene TRBV4-2, with TRBD2 matching over 9 bases. This CDR3 is built from 17 residues. Germline V gene data show CDR1 as LGHNA and CDR2 as YNFKEQ. Trimming at V came to 1 base and at J to 5 bases, leaving 9 bases not matched to a gene. The CDR3 spells CASSQGGGRAGDNEQFF. The CDR3 bases are TGTGCCAGCAGCCAAGGCGGCGGGAGGGCCGGGGACAATGAGCAGTTCTTC.

The rearrangement uses TRBV4-1 and TRBJ1-1, with TRBD1 as a possible D gene (6 bases). There are 14 residues in the CDR3. Germline values: CDR1 MGHRA, CDR2 YSYEKL. Trimming pared 0 bases from V and 6 bases from J, leaving 11 bases between. CDR3 residues: CASSQEAGASEAFF. The CDR3 coding sequence is TGCGCCAGCAGCCAAGAGGCAGGGGCGTCTGAAGCTTTCTTT.